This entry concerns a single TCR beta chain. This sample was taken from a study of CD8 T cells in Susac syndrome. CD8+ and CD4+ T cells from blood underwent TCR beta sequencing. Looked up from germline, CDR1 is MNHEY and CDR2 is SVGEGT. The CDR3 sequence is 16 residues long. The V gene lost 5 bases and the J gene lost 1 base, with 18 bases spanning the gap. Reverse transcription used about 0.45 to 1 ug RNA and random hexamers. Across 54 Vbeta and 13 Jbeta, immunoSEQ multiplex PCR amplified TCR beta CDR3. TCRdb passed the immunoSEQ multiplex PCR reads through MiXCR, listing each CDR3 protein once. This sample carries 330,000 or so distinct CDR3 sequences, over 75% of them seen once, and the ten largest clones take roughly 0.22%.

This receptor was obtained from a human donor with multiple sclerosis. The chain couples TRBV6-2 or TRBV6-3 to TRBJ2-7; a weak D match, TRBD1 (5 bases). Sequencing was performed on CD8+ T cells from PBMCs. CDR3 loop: CASSPFEGDTSYEQYF. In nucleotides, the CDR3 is TGTGCCAGCAGTCCATTCGAAGGGGATACTTCCTACGAGCAGTACTTC.